What follows is one T cell receptor (beta chain) and its context. Its antigen remains unidentified. A second PCR, run for about 7 to 11 cycles, used a sample-barcoded 5' primer plus a J-beta primer mix. Every cDNA molecule carried a tag from a template-switch adaptor bearing 12 random nucleotides. TCRdb reanalysed the 5' RACE reads using MiXCR and keeps one entry per CDR3 protein. The table records approximately 800,000 distinct CDR3 sequences, more than 45% of them present only once. This CDR3 contains 11 residues. Germline-derived CDR1 and CDR2 are DFQATT and SNEGSKA (reference sequence). The data belong to a study of blood T cells in healthy people across ages. Study-level results: When set beside aged donors, long-lived donors presented more naive CD4+ cells and higher diversity. The authors considered diversity estimates from one million T cells to be underestimates.

The chain combines TRBV20-1 with TRBJ1-1, with D possibly TRBD1 on 6 matching bases. The source material was blood. This receptor was obtained from a man aged 25-45 years in good health. The CDR3 DNA is TGCAGCGCCGGGGCGGGGGGGCAAGCTTTCTTT. This codes for CSAGAGGQAFF.